What follows describes a single TCR beta chain. The germline V gene has CDR1 MNHEY and CDR2 SVGAGI. CDR3 length equals 15 residues. Deletions cut 7 bases from V and 1 base from J, with 14 bases between. The sample belongs to a study of blood T cell repertoires in COVID-19. Overall study context: COVID-19 samples collected from the United States, Italy and Spain covered acute and convalescent phases. T cells, B-cell-depleted T cells, or PBMCs provided the cDNA or gDNA that served as material.

In the original processing: Amplified reference gene primers provided the basis for estimating nucleated cell counts. TCRdb keeps only in-frame clones here, not all; method: immunoSEQ multiplex PCR. The V and J calls and clone size are taken from that table; D and trimming were inferred from the DNA. The sample comprises 200,000 to 300,000 clones, 86% of which are singletons, and roughly 1.9% rests with the top ten. The sequencing input was peripheral blood. The chain recombines TRBV6-5 with TRBJ1-3; D not certain. The receptor was derived from a man aged 25 to 40 with active or convalescent COVID-19. The CDR3 DNA reads as TGTGCCAGCACCCTACAGCCAGCATCTGGAAACACCATATATTTT. Amino acids: CASTLQPASGNTIYF.